This entry lists 29 T cell receptor beta chains sequenced from one sample in a study of OX40 agonist ivuxolimab in advanced cancers. Method: immunoSEQ multiplex PCR; TCRdb's copy keeps in-frame clones and lacks some. The table has tens of thousands of clones, approximately 86% seen once. The sequenced sample was CD4+ or CD8+ T cells sorted from blood, obtained in a trial of the OX40 agonist ivuxolimab. These receptors were obtained from an adult with an advanced solid tumor such as melanoma, head and neck, liver or kidney cancer.

CDR3 DNA: TGCAGCGTTGAAGATATCGGTGCCGCAAACTATGGCTACACCTTC. Translation: CSVEDIGAANYGYTF. The rearrangement links TRBV29-1 to TRBJ1-2; no clear D. This CDR3 has 15 residues. Trimming removed 0 bases from V and 2 bases from J, with 13 bases in between. Germline V gene lookup returns CDR1 SQVTM and CDR2 ANQGSEA.

The rearrangement links TRBV12-5 to TRBJ1-2; D is perhaps TRBD1 (6 bases). V was cut by 1 base and J by 7 bases, with 10 bases left in between. The CDR3 totals 13 residues. Germline V gene data show CDR1 as LGHNT and CDR2 as FRNRAP. The CDR3 reads CASGLGQGFGYTF. The CDR3 DNA sequence: TGTGCTAGTGGTTTGGGTCAGGGGTTTGGCTACACCTTC.

The chain joins TRBV6-5 to TRBJ1-6, with 10 bases fitting TRBD1. Germline CDR1 MNHEY, CDR2 SVGAGI. There are 15 residues in the CDR3. V trimming: 6 bases; J trimming: 1 base; junction bases outside the gene matches: 0. CDR3 sequence reads: CASRGQGSYNSPLHF. CDR3 bases: TGTGCCAGCAGGGGACAGGGGTCCTATAATTCACCCCTCCACTTT.

J is TRBJ2-3 and V is TRBV6-5; the D gene is possibly TRBD1 (5 bases). The germline V gene has CDR1 MNHEY and CDR2 SVGAGI. There are 13 residues in the CDR3. Trimming removed 7 bases from V and 4 bases from J, with 12 bases in between. CDR3 residues: CASKSQGPDTQYF. The CDR3 nucleotides read TGTGCCAGCAAGAGCCAGGGCCCAGATACGCAGTATTTT.

There are a few counts of this clone. The V call is TRBV5-6, the J call TRBJ2-5; TRBD2 might be the D (6 bases). Germline V gene sequence: CDR1 SGHDT, CDR2 YYEEEE. V lost 6 bases and J 4 bases, leaving 10 bases between the germline ends. This CDR3 is 12 amino acids long. The CDR3 DNA sequence: TGTGCCAGCACTTGGGGGGTAGAGACCCAGTACTTC. This encodes CASTWGVETQYF. Full variable domain (outside the CDR3, taken from reference TRBV5-6 and TRBJ2-5): DAGVTQSPTHLIKTRGQQVTLRCSPKSGHDTVSWYQQALGQGPQFIFQYYEEEERQRGNFPDRFSGHQFPNYSSELNVNALLLGDSALYLCASTWGVETQYFGPGTRLLVL.

The rearrangement joins TRBV2 to TRBJ2-1; 8 bases fit TRBD1. The V and J ends lost 3 bases and 6 bases, in that order; junction bases with no gene match: 7. This CDR3 has 15 amino acids. Germline lookup yields CDR1 SNHLY and CDR2 FYNNEI. CDR3 sequence reads: CASSDPGQVPNEQFF. CDR3 DNA: TGTGCCAGCAGTGACCCGGGACAGGTGCCCAATGAGCAGTTCTTC.

V usage is TRBV7-3 and J usage is TRBJ1-1; D may be TRBD1 (5 bases). The CDR3 extends over 14 amino acids. The V end lost 4 bases, the J end lost 7 bases, and 16 bases lay between the germline ends. CDR1 SGHTA and CDR2 FQGTGA come from the germline V gene. CDR3 DNA: TGTGCCAGCAGCTCGGGACCATACGCTGGTGAAGCTTTCTTT. This encodes CASSSGPYAGEAFF.

The chain joins TRBV10-3 to TRBJ2-3, with 7 bases fitting TRBD2. This CDR3 spans 15 amino acids. V was clipped by 7 bases and J by 2 bases; unmatched bases: 9. Germline loops: CDR1 ENHRY, CDR2 SYGVKD. The CDR3 is CAITETGGSTDTQYF. The CDR3 DNA sequence: TGTGCCATCACCGAGACGGGAGGCTCCACAGATACGCAGTATTTT.

The V call is TRBV9, the J call TRBJ2-7, with TRBD1 matching over 7 bases. V was pared by 4 bases and J by 6 bases, with 4 bases of the junction left unmatched. The germline V gene has CDR1 SGDLS and CDR2 YYNGEE. The CDR3 loop spans 12 amino acids. The CDR3 nucleotides are TGTGCCAGCAGCAAAAACAGGGGCGAGCAGTACTTC. Its translation: CASSKNRGEQYF.

The gene calls are TRBV19 and TRBJ2-7; 7 positions match TRBD1. Germline V gene sequence: CDR1 LNHDA, CDR2 SQIVND (reference sequence). Losses at the gene ends were 5 bases for V and 2 bases for J; bases not matched to a gene: 3. The CDR3 consists of 13 residues. The CDR3 protein is CASSPGQAYEQYF. The CDR3 nucleotides are TGTGCCAGTAGTCCCGGACAGGCCTACGAGCAGTACTTC.

This clone was detected once. The rearrangement uses TRBV6-5 and TRBJ2-2; no clear D gene. The CDR3 totals 14 residues. Germline-derived CDR1 and CDR2 are MNHEY and SVGAGI. V was cut by 2 bases and J by 3 bases, with 7 bases left in between. CDR3 sequence (DNA): TGTGCCAGCAGTTACGGGTCCTACACCGGGGAGCTGTTTTTT. Translating gives CASSYGSYTGELFF.

This rearrangement joins TRBV19 to TRBJ2-2, with D perhaps TRBD2 (5 bases). Germline CDR1 and CDR2: LNHDA and SQIVND (reference sequence). The ends were cut back, 5 bases at V and 7 bases at J, with 17 bases in the middle. The CDR3 spans 15 residues. CDR3 residues: CASSPDSTLHGELFF. CDR3 sequence (DNA): TGTGCCAGTAGTCCGGACTCGACTCTGCACGGGGAGCTGTTTTTT.

As for this clone: Sequence at one end of the junction differs from germline and may be a read error. The J gene is TRBJ2-1, the V gene TRBV7-7; D remains unclear. Germline V gives CDR1 SSHAT, CDR2 FNYEAQ (reference sequence). This CDR3 contains 13 residues. The CDR3 coding sequence is TGTGCTAGCAGCTCATTGACGGCGAGAGAGCAGTTCTTC. It codes for CASSSLTAREQFF.

The J gene is TRBJ2-1, the V gene TRBV15, with TRBD2 matching over 7 bases. The V gene's germline CDR1 is LNHNV and CDR2 YYDKDF (reference sequence). The CDR3 runs to 14 residues. J was trimmed by 5 bases and V by 9 bases; bases with no gene match: 10. The CDR3 nucleotides are TGTGCCACGGAGAGCGGGAACCCTGACAATGAGCAGTTCTTC. Translated: CATESGNPDNEQFF. Complete variable domain (other parts from reference TRBV15 and TRBJ2-1): DAMVIQNPRYQVTQFGKPVTLSCSQTLNHNVMYWYQQKSSQAPKLLFHYYDKDFNNEADTPDNFQSRRPNTSFCFLDIRSPGLGDTAMYLCATESGNPDNEQFFGPGTRLTVL.

The chain employs TRBV27 and TRBJ2-1; 11 bases line up with TRBD2. Germline V lookup: CDR1 MNHEY, CDR2 SMNVEV (reference sequence). This CDR3 is 16 amino acids long. The trim removed 1 base at V and 3 bases at J, leaving 2 bases unmatched. DNA for the CDR3: TGTGCCAGCAGTTTATGGACTAGCGGGTTCTACAATGAGCAGTTCTTC. Translated: CASSLWTSGFYNEQFF.

V is TRBV30 and J is TRBJ2-7, with D possibly matching TRBD1 (6 bases). Trimming removed 0 bases at V and 7 bases at J, with 13 bases between. CDR1 GTSNPN and CDR2 SVGIG come from the germline V gene (reference sequence). The CDR3 length is 13 residues. CDR3 protein: CAWSVRKRGEQYF. CDR3 in DNA: TGTGCCTGGAGTGTACGGAAGAGGGGGGAGCAGTACTTC.

The J gene is TRBJ2-7, the V gene TRBV28, with 8 bases that match TRBD1. V dropped 4 bases and J dropped 2; count of bases not matched to a gene: 7. Germline V gives CDR1 MDHEN, CDR2 SYDVKM. The CDR3 loop spans 15 amino acids. In nucleotides, the CDR3 is TGTGCCAGCAGTTCCCAGGGGGCTTATGCCTACGAGCAGTACTTC. Amino acid sequence: CASSSQGAYAYEQYF.

The chain joins TRBV6-4 to TRBJ1-5; TRBD1 matches 9 bases. This CDR3 has 18 residues. J lost 0 bases, V lost 9 bases, and 15 bases had no gene match. From germline, CDR1 is MRHNA and CDR2 SNTAGT. This chain's CDR3 is CARLLPGQGTYSNQPQHF. The CDR3 DNA follows: TGTGCCAGACTGTTACCGGGACAGGGAACGTATAGCAATCAGCCCCAGCATTTT.

This rearrangement joins TRBV12-5 to TRBJ1-2, with D perhaps matching TRBD1 (6 bases). The CDR3 contains 13 residues. V dropped 2 bases and J dropped 8 bases, with 12 bases sitting between them. CDR1 is LGHNT and CDR2 is FRNRAP in the germline V gene. The CDR3 sequence is CASGLSQGQGYTF. CDR3 in DNA: TGTGCTAGTGGTTTGAGCCAGGGGCAAGGCTACACCTTC.

This chain uses TRBV4-3 with TRBJ2-2; D not resolved. Trimming stripped 0 bases from V and 5 bases from J, with 13 bases between. The germline gives CDR1 LGHNA, CDR2 YSLEER. The CDR3 length is 16 residues. The CDR3 here is CASSQDAVGWTGELFF. The CDR3 DNA follows: TGCGCCAGCAGCCAAGACGCAGTCGGGTGGACCGGGGAGCTGTTTTTT.

This rearrangement joins TRBV9 to TRBJ1-2; D possibly corresponds to TRBD1 (6 bases). CDR3 length: 14 residues. In germline, CDR1 is SGDLS, CDR2 YYNGEE. The V and J ends lost 3 bases and 7 bases respectively, with 16 bases between them. CDR3 region: CASSDEGGPVGYTF. The CDR3 coding sequence is TGTGCCAGCAGCGACGAGGGGGGGCCGGTTGGCTACACCTTC. The full variable domain, with the rest looked up from reference TRBV9 and TRBJ1-2, is DSGVTQTPKHLITATGQRVTLRCSPRSGDLSVYWYQQSLDQGLQFLIQYYNGEERAKGNILERFSAQQFPDLHSELNLSSLELGDSALYFCASSDEGGPVGYTFGSGTRLTVV.

This chain joins TRBV4-2 and TRBJ1-4, with D uncertain. Germline V gene data show CDR1 as LGHNA and CDR2 as YNFKEQ. Trimming cost V 0 bases and J 1 base, with 6 bases left between them. The CDR3 extends over 15 amino acids. CDR3 in amino acids: CASSQEWLTNEKLFF. CDR3 sequence (DNA): TGTGCCAGCAGCCAAGAATGGCTAACTAATGAAAAACTGTTTTTT.

The rearrangement uses TRBV7-9 and TRBJ2-7; D unresolved. The CDR3 is made up of 11 amino acids. The V end lost 4 bases, the J end lost 5 bases, and 6 bases lay between the germline ends. Germline V gene sequence: CDR1 SEHNR, CDR2 FQNEAQ (reference sequence). The CDR3 DNA is TGTGCCAGCAGCTCCTCTAACGAGCAGTACTTC. It translates to CASSSSNEQYF.

V is TRBV6-1 and J is TRBJ2-1; 8 nucleotides line up with TRBD1. Germline CDR1 MNHNS, CDR2 SASEGT. V lost 6 bases and J lost 8; bases outside the gene matches: 9. The CDR3 sequence is 14 residues long. CDR3 bases: TGTGCCAGCAGGACAGGGGCCTCGGTGGATGAGCAGTTCTTC. Protein: CASRTGASVDEQFF.

This clone was recorded only once. The rearrangement joins TRBV11-2 to TRBJ2-5, with 7 bases that match TRBD1. The CDR3 contains 16 residues. The J segment lost 4 bases and the V segment lost 3 bases, leaving 11 bases of the junction unmatched. From germline, CDR1 is SGHAT and CDR2 FQNNGV. In DNA form, the CDR3 reads TGTGCCAGCAGCTTCAGGGGGTGGGGCCTCAGAGAGACCCAGTACTTC. Amino acids: CASSFRGWGLRETQYF.

The chain recombines TRBV15 with TRBJ2-7, with D hard to call. V was trimmed by 0 bases and J by 2 bases, leaving 8 bases between them. Germline-derived CDR1 and CDR2 are LNHNV and YYDKDF (reference sequence). This CDR3 region has 14 residues. This CDR3 is CATSRDRITYEQYF. As DNA, the CDR3 is TGTGCCACCAGCAGAGATCGCATCACCTACGAGCAGTACTTC.

The chain is built from TRBV30 and TRBJ2-1; a possible D gene is TRBD1 (6 bases). The CDR3 extends over 14 amino acids. Germline assignment: CDR1 GTSNPN and CDR2 SVGIG (reference sequence). Between the trimmed V and J ends, which lost 0 bases and 6 bases, there was a span of 12 bases. CDR3 coding DNA: TGTGCCTGGAGTGTAGGCAGGGGCGGCAATGAGCAGTTCTTC. It is translated as CAWSVGRGGNEQFF.

This chain uses TRBV5-6 with TRBJ1-1; D unclear. V lost 0 bases and J 6 bases, leaving 21 bases between the germline ends. This CDR3 contains 17 residues. Germline loops: CDR1 SGHDT, CDR2 YYEEEE. Here the CDR3 DNA reads TGTGCCAGCAGCTTGGCGCGAGGCGCTCTGATTGGGGCTGAAGCTTTCTTT. It is translated as CASSLARGALIGAEAFF.

The genes are TRBV7-2 and TRBJ2-3; weak D call: TRBD2 (6 bases). This CDR3 spans 14 amino acids. CDR1 is SGHTA, CDR2 FQGNSA, per germline. V shed 4 bases and J shed 2 bases, with 10 bases lying between them. CDR3 in amino acids: CASSWRDYTDTQYF. For the CDR3, the DNA is TGTGCCAGCAGCTGGAGGGATTACACAGATACGCAGTATTTT.